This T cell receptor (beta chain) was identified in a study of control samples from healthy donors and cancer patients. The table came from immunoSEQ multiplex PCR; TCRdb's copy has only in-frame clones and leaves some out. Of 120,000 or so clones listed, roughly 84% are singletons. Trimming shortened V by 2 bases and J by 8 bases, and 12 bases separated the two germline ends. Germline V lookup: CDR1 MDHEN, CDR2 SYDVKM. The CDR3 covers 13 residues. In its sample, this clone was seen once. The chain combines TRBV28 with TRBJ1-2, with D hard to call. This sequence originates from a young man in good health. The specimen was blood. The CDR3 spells CASSLTGGEGYTF. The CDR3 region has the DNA TGTGCCAGCAGTTTAACTGGAGGTGAAGGCTACACCTTC.